The rows below give T cell receptor beta chains drawn from one sample of a study of identical twins. TCRdb reprocessed the 5' RACE reads with MiXCR, giving one entry per CDR3 protein. Of about 890,000 distinct CDR3 sequences listed, 10% to 15% were seen once; the top ten hold about 1.5%. This sample was also put to use in a study of yellow fever vaccine responses in identical twins.

Material for sequencing was PBMCs. Every receptor here comes from a woman under 30 in good health. CDR3s include the opening cysteine and the closing phenylalanine or tryptophan. Fields, in order: V gene, J gene, clone size, D gene, CDR3 protein, CDR3 DNA. A D gene is named only where the DNA matches it firmly. Not all rows give a size; the values are once, few, many and, for expanded clones, a class.

TRBV7-8	TRBJ2-1	-	-	CASSLGRTAYNEQFF	TGTGCCAGCAGCTTAGGCCGGACAGCCTACAATGAGCAGTTCTTC
TRBV2	TRBJ2-7	-	-	CASKRVLDLYEQYF	TGTGCCAGCAAAAGGGTCCTAGACCTTTACGAGCAGTACTTC
TRBV14	TRBJ1-5	-	-	CASSQGGPYSNQPQHF	TGTGCCAGCAGCCAAGGGGGACCGTATAGCAATCAGCCCCAGCATTTT
TRBV28	TRBJ1-4	-	-	CASSPGGGGLRGIF	TGTGCCAGCAGTCCTGGCGGCGGTGGGTTAAGGGGGATTTTT
TRBV3-1	TRBJ1-2	few	-	CASSRSWQGNYGYTF	TGTGCCAGCAGCCGATCCTGGCAGGGAAACTATGGCTACACCTTC
TRBV29-1	TRBJ2-1	few	TRBD2	CSVGTSGSVNNEQFF	TGCAGCGTAGGGACTAGCGGGAGCGTAAACAATGAGCAGTTCTTC
TRBV7-6	TRBJ1-3	-	-	CASSLVGGDSGNTIYF	TGTGCCAGCAGCTTAGTTGGCGGAGACTCTGGAAACACCATATATTTT
TRBV10-3	TRBJ2-2	-	-	CAISLTSGDTGELFF	TGTGCCATCAGTTTGACTAGTGGGGACACCGGGGAGCTGTTTTTT
TRBV28	TRBJ2-6	-	TRBD1	CASSSPRGQGTGANVLTF	TGTGCCAGCAGTTCGCCCAGGGGGCAGGGGACTGGGGCCAACGTCCTGACTTTC
TRBV29-1	TRBJ1-4	few	-	CSAITHRLDEKLFF	TGCAGCGCCATAACCCACAGGTTGGATGAAAAACTGTTTTTT
TRBV2	TRBJ2-7	-	-	CASTTGFYEQYF	TGTGCCAGCACTACCGGTTTCTACGAGCAGTACTTC
TRBV18	TRBJ2-3	few	TRBD2	CASSPPASGTGTDTQYF	TGTGCCAGCTCACCACCGGCTAGCGGGACAGGCACAGATACGCAGTATTTT
TRBV5-1	TRBJ1-2	many	TRBD1	CASSGGQGYGYTF	TGCGCCAGCAGCGGGGGACAGGGGTATGGCTACACCTTC
TRBV4-1	TRBJ1-5	few	-	CASSQDPLRPQHF	TGCGCCAGCAGCCAAGATCCCCTGCGGCCCCAGCATTTT
TRBV9	TRBJ1-1	many	-	CASSVGGGYGKAFF	TGTGCCAGCAGCGTAGGGGGAGGTTACGGTAAAGCTTTCTTT
TRBV5-6	TRBJ1-2	-	TRBD1	CASSGGTASYTF	TGTGCCAGCAGCGGCGGGACAGCCTCTTACACCTTC
TRBV7-2	TRBJ2-3	-	TRBD2	CASSLGRGGDTDTQYF	TGTGCCAGCAGCTTAGGTCGCGGGGGAGACACAGATACGCAGTATTTT
TRBV29-1	TRBJ2-1	few	TRBD2	CSVDGRLAGGYNEQFF	TGCAGCGTTGATGGGAGACTAGCGGGAGGCTACAATGAGCAGTTCTTC
TRBV20-1	TRBJ2-2	-	-	CSARKGPSNTGELFF	TGCAGTGCTAGAAAGGGGCCCTCGAACACCGGGGAGCTGTTTTTT
TRBV3-1	TRBJ2-3	-	TRBD1	CASSQTGTGSTDTQYF	TGTGCCAGCAGCCAGACCGGGACAGGGAGCACAGATACGCAGTATTTT
TRBV6-1	TRBJ2-2	-	-	CASRVSGRTGTNTGELFF	TGTGCCAGCAGGGTTTCAGGGAGGACCGGGACTAACACCGGGGAGCTGTTTTTT
TRBV5-1	TRBJ2-5	few	TRBD1	CASRPGQYQETQYF	TGCGCCAGCAGACCGGGACAGTACCAAGAGACCCAGTACTTC
TRBV20-1	TRBJ2-5	many	-	CSARVLWETQYF	TGCAGTGCTAGAGTCCTTTGGGAGACCCAGTACTTC
TRBV7-9	TRBJ1-5	-	TRBD1	CASSQDGVDRSRPQHF	TGTGCCAGCAGCCAAGACGGAGTGGACAGGTCAAGGCCCCAGCATTTT
TRBV18	TRBJ2-7	few	TRBD2	CASSPPGLAEQYF	TGTGCCAGCTCACCTCCGGGACTAGCCGAGCAGTACTTC
TRBV6-1	TRBJ2-6	-	-	CASSEVSGATGANVLTF	TGTGCCAGCAGTGAAGTCTCGGGGGCGACTGGGGCCAACGTCCTGACTTTC
TRBV20-1	TRBJ2-5	few	-	CSAVVVETQYF	TGCAGTGCGGTTGTGGTAGAGACCCAGTACTTC
TRBV10-3	TRBJ2-2	few	-	CATRPVNTGELFF	TGTGCCACCCGGCCGGTGAACACCGGGGAGCTGTTTTTT
TRBV6-6	TRBJ2-1	many	-	CASSSSGLNEQFF	TGTGCCAGCAGTTCCAGTGGCCTGAATGAGCAGTTCTTC
TRBV5-1	TRBJ2-1	few	TRBD2	CASSPSSGGAGEQFF	TGCGCCAGCAGCCCCTCAAGCGGGGGGGCCGGTGAGCAGTTCTTC
TRBV12-3/TRBV12-4	TRBJ2-6	few	-	CASIFSGCCGANVLTF	TGTGCCAGCATTTTCTCGGGGTGTTGTGGGGCCAACGTCCTGACTTTC
TRBV7-9	TRBJ2-5	few	TRBD1	CASSLAPTGGLETQYF	TGTGCCAGCAGCTTAGCGCCGACAGGGGGATTAGAGACCCAGTACTTC
TRBV3-1	TRBJ2-3	few	-	CASSQGTGGGPTDTQYF	TGTGCCAGCAGCCAAGGTACAGGTGGGGGACCCACAGATACGCAGTATTTT
TRBV7-8	TRBJ2-2	-	-	CASSFRSAGENTGELFF	TGTGCCAGCAGCTTCCGCAGCGCCGGGGAGAACACCGGGGAGCTGTTTTTT
TRBV5-5	TRBJ2-2	many	TRBD1	CASSSGTGDFGELFF	TGTGCCAGCAGCTCCGGGACAGGGGATTTCGGGGAGCTGTTTTTT
TRBV6-4	TRBJ2-2	-	TRBD2	CASSALAGVGTGELFF	TGTGCCAGCAGCGCACTAGCGGGAGTCGGCACCGGGGAGCTGTTTTTT